Reported below is one TCR beta chain. This entry belongs to a study of blood T cell repertoires in COVID-19. As for the study in general: PBMCs, B-cell-depleted T cells, or T cells provided the cDNA or gDNA that made up the material.

From germline, CDR1 is MDHEN and CDR2 SYDVKM. The CDR3 runs to 15 residues. V trimming: 7 bases; J trimming: 3 bases; junction bases outside the gene matches: 9. The authors' processing: Reference gene primer amplification gave estimated nucleated cell counts. Assay: immunoSEQ multiplex PCR; the TCRdb copy retains only in-frame clones and omits some. From that table come the V and J calls and clone size; the DNA was used to work out D and trimming. The table records hundreds of thousands of clones, almost 90% of them present only once. Sequences were obtained from peripheral blood. The source of this sequence is a young woman with COVID-19, enrolled during active disease. The rearrangement joins TRBV28 to TRBJ2-1; TRBD2 matches at 7 bases. Written as DNA, the CDR3 is TGTGCCAGCACCCAGGGTGGCGGGAGCTACAATGAGCAGTTCTTC. Translated, it gives CASTQGGGSYNEQFF.